This TCR beta chain was identified in a study of shared clonotypes between healthy human individuals. Trimming took 6 bases from V and 7 from J, leaving 16 bases between them. This CDR3 is built from 13 residues. Germline V lookup: CDR1 SNHLY, CDR2 FYNNEI. When replicate PCRs were run on sorted subsets, they used 150 to 200 ng DNA, some 30,000 T cell genomes. Profiled with immunoSEQ multiplex PCR; TCRdb holds only in-frame clones, not every one. The sample contains around 550,000 clones, almost 97% of which appear only once. This chain joins TRBV2 and TRBJ2-7; D is unresolved. This TCR derives from a woman in her 30s in good health. Sequenced sample: naive CD4+ T cells sorted from blood. Subset described: CD45RA+ positively selected. The CDR3 bases are TGTGCCAGCAGAATGTCGGGCCGCATTGAGCAGTACTTC. Protein: CASRMSGRIEQYF.